Listed here are 30 T cell receptor beta chains from one sample, sequenced in a study of beta chain features in type 1 diabetes. These receptors' targets are unknown. TCRB transcripts that were expressed got sequenced, as all of the isolated RNA had been reverse transcribed. The method was immunoSEQ multiplex PCR; TCRdb's version includes in-frame clones alone and lacks a portion of them. The sample consists of hundreds of thousands of clones, roughly an eighth of them appearing once. Findings and limits, study-wide: TCRB CDR3s were moderately but significantly shorter in Type 1 diabetes patients in all four CD4+ subsets.

Sequencing input: naive CD4+ T cells from blood. These receptors originate from a man aged 30-40 years with type 1 diabetes.

This clone was seen only a few times. The chain joins TRBV18 to TRBJ1-1; possibly TRBD1 for D (5 bases). CDR1 KGHSH and CDR2 LQKENI come from the germline V gene. The V end lost 6 bases, the J end lost 4 bases, and 27 bases lay between the germline ends. The CDR3 is 18 residues long. CDR3 DNA sequence: TGTGCCAGCTCTCCCCGGGGGTCCAGCGGGGTTCGAGGCACTGAAGCTTTCTTT. Its protein is CASSPRGSSGVRGTEAFF.

The chain is built from TRBV28 and TRBJ2-2; 10 nucleotides line up with TRBD2. The length of the CDR3 is 13 residues. Germline V lookup: CDR1 MDHEN, CDR2 SYDVKM. J was trimmed by 5 bases and V by 8 bases; bases with no gene match: 2. CDR3 loop: CASLAGVTGELFF. The CDR3 bases are TGTGCCAGCCTAGCGGGAGTGACCGGGGAGCTGTTTTTT.

This clone was picked up one time. V and J are TRBV7-2 and TRBJ2-2, with TRBD1 matching 7 bases. Germline CDR1 is SGHTA and CDR2 is FQGNSA. J was trimmed by 2 bases and V by 3 bases; bases with no gene match: 6. This CDR3 contains 16 residues. CDR3 bases: TGTACCAGCAGCTTCTCCGGGACAGTCAACACCGGGGAGCTGTTTTTT. It encodes CTSSFSGTVNTGELFF.

CDR3 in amino acids: CASSLGLAGVYEQYF. The DNA of the CDR3 is TGTGCCAGCAGCTTAGGACTAGCGGGAGTATACGAGCAGTACTTC. V is TRBV11-1 and J is TRBJ2-7; 12 nucleotides line up with TRBD2. J was trimmed by 4 bases and V by 1 base; bases with no gene match: 2. CDR1 is SGHAT, CDR2 FQDESV, per germline (reference sequence). The CDR3 loop spans 15 amino acids.

J is TRBJ2-1 and V is TRBV14; 12 bases are a match to TRBD2. V lost 3 bases and J lost 0; bases outside the gene matches: 3. The CDR3 loop spans 17 amino acids. CDR1 SGHDN and CDR2 FVKESK come from the germline V gene. The CDR3 loop reads CASSHGLAGSSYNEQFF. The CDR3 nucleotides read TGTGCCAGCAGCCACGGACTAGCGGGAAGCTCCTACAATGAGCAGTTCTTC.

This clone appeared a few times. The chain recombines TRBV18 with TRBJ2-5; 8 bases fit TRBD2. The V segment lost 0 bases and the J segment 5 bases; nucleotides outside the gene matches: 11. The germline V gene encodes CDR1 KGHSH and CDR2 LQKENI. The CDR3 is 17 amino acids. The CDR3 protein is CASSPPGGAGASETQYF. DNA of the CDR3: TGTGCCAGCTCACCACCGGGTGGAGCGGGAGCTTCGGAGACCCAGTACTTC.

This chain joins TRBV6-1 and TRBJ2-1; D possibly corresponds to TRBD1 (6 bases). Trimming left V 2 bases short and J 0 bases short, with 11 bases between. CDR3 length: 16 residues. CDR1 and CDR2 from the germline V gene are MNHNS and SASEGT. The CDR3 DNA follows: TGTGCCAGCAGTGAACAGGGGTGGAGCTCCTACAATGAGCAGTTCTTC. Its translation: CASSEQGWSSYNEQFF.

The CDR3 here is CSVEGSTRRNEQFF. For the CDR3, the DNA is TGCAGCGTTGAGGGGTCGACTAGGCGCAATGAGCAGTTCTTC. This chain connects TRBV29-1 to TRBJ2-1; tentatively, D is TRBD2 (6 bases). The CDR3 covers 14 residues. The germline CDR1 and CDR2 sequences are SQVTM and ANQGSEA. Trimming took off 3 bases at V and 6 bases at J, with 15 bases between the two ends.

The chain combines TRBV4-2 with TRBJ1-3; TRBD1 aligns across 9 bases. The V gene end was trimmed by 4 bases and the J gene end by 1 base; junction bases not matched to a gene: 5. CDR1 LGHNA and CDR2 YNFKEQ come from the germline V gene. The CDR3 has 16 residues. CDR3 bases: TGTGCCAGCAGCCCACCGACAGGGGGATCTGGAAACACCATATATTTT. This codes for CASSPPTGGSGNTIYF.

The chain uses TRBV25-1 and TRBJ2-2; a possible D gene is TRBD2 (6 bases). The CDR3 is 14 amino acids. Per germline, CDR1 MGHDK and CDR2 SYGVNS. Trimming pared 7 bases from V and 2 bases from J, leaving 11 bases between. The CDR3, as DNA: TGTGCCAGCATAGGGACTGTAAACACCGGGGAGCTGTTTTTT. It codes for CASIGTVNTGELFF.

The CDR3: CASSSEGQADTEAFF. The CDR3 nucleotides read TGCGCCAGCAGCTCGGAAGGACAGGCGGACACTGAAGCTTTCTTT. The V call is TRBV5-1, the J call TRBJ1-1; the match to TRBD1 covers 7 bases. Per germline, CDR1 SGHRS and CDR2 YFSETQ. This CDR3 comprises 15 residues. Trimming cost V 3 bases and J 3 bases; bases outside gene matches: 8. Variable domain in full (rest from reference TRBV5-1 and TRBJ1-1): KAGVTQTPRYLIKTRGQQVTLSCSPISGHRSVSWYQQTPGQGLQFLFEYFSETQRNKGNFPGRFSGRQFSNSRSEMNVSTLELGDSALYLCASSSEGQADTEAFFGQGTRLTVV.

The rearrangement links TRBV11-2 to TRBJ2-7, with D maybe TRBD2 (5 bases). Germline-derived CDR1 and CDR2 are SGHAT and FQNNGV. This CDR3 spans 13 amino acids. The V end was cut by 11 bases, the J end by 2 bases, with 16 bases between. This CDR3 is CASGGQVAYEQYF. The CDR3 DNA is TGTGCCTCTGGCGGGCAGGTGGCCTACGAGCAGTACTTC.

V gene TRBV7-9 combines with J gene TRBJ1-1; TRBD1 might be the D (6 bases). This CDR3 has 16 amino acids. V lost 5 bases to trimming and J lost 5 bases, with 21 bases between them. From germline, CDR1 is SEHNR and CDR2 FQNEAQ (reference sequence). The CDR3 loop is CASSPTLDRLRTEAFF. The CDR3, as DNA: TGTGCCAGCAGCCCCACCCTCGACAGGTTGAGGACTGAAGCTTTCTTT.

In DNA form, the CDR3 reads TGTGCCTGGAGGGGTCGTACTGCGGGGACCCAGTACTTC. Its protein product is CAWRGRTAGTQYF. J is TRBJ2-5 and V is TRBV30; perhaps TRBD2 as D (5 bases). The CDR3 extends over 13 amino acids. Germline V gives CDR1 GTSNPN, CDR2 SVGIG (reference sequence). V was shortened by 3 bases and J by 7 bases, with 15 bases between the two germline ends.

The sample holds a few counts of this clone. A junction boundary mismatches the germline segment, possibly from a read error. The rearrangement joins TRBV10-3 to TRBJ2-1; 13 nucleotides line up with TRBD2. CDR3 size: 17 residues. Per germline, CDR1 ENHRY and CDR2 SYGVKD. Here the CDR3 reads CAISESLRTSGSMDTVF. The DNA for the CDR3 is TGTGCCATCAGTGAGTCCCTCAGGACTAGCGGGAGTATGGATACGGTCTTC.

This chain joins TRBV4-1 and TRBJ1-2; 8 nucleotides match TRBD1. The J segment lost 3 bases and the V segment lost 3 bases, leaving 6 bases of the junction unmatched. This CDR3 is built from 15 residues. Germline-derived CDR1 and CDR2 are MGHRA and YSYEKL. The DNA for the CDR3 is TGCGCCAGCAGCCACCCCGCGACAGGGGACTATGGCTACACCTTC. Its protein is CASSHPATGDYGYTF.

This clone appeared a few times. The chain uses TRBV29-1 and TRBJ2-3, with 7 nucleotides matching TRBD2. Trimming cost V 6 bases and J 0 bases; bases outside gene matches: 6. This CDR3 has 14 amino acids. Germline values: CDR1 SQVTM, CDR2 ANQGSEA. CDR3 in amino acids: CSVDGGVSTDTQYF. CDR3 nucleotides: TGCAGCGTAGATGGGGGGGTTAGCACAGATACGCAGTATTTT.

A few counts support this clone. The J gene is TRBJ2-4, the V gene TRBV28; TRBD1 agrees at 9 bases. Trimming removed 6 bases from V and 8 bases from J; junction bases left unmatched: 5. The CDR3 runs 13 residues. Germline V CDR1 and CDR2: MDHEN, SYDVKM. CDR3: CASRQTGGDIQYF. CDR3 nucleotides: TGTGCCAGCAGGCAGACAGGGGGAGACATTCAGTACTTC.

CDR3 amino acids: CSVGVPGQGYNEQFF. The CDR3 nucleotides are TGCAGCGTTGGGGTACCGGGACAGGGCTACAATGAGCAGTTCTTC. The chain couples TRBV29-1 to TRBJ2-1, with 9 bases identical to TRBD1. The germline gives CDR1 SQVTM, CDR2 ANQGSEA. The V and J ends lost 4 bases and 3 bases, in that order; junction bases with no gene match: 7. CDR3 length: 15 amino acids.

This clone was seen only a few times. V gene TRBV4-2 combines with J gene TRBJ2-3, with TRBD2 identical over 14 bases. This CDR3 is 18 amino acids long. Germline assignment: CDR1 LGHNA and CDR2 YNFKEQ. Unmatched junction bases numbered 4, after V lost 0 bases and J lost 2 bases. The CDR3, as DNA: TGTGCCAGCAGCCAAGAGACTAGCGGGAGGGCCATCACAGATACGCAGTATTTT. Its protein is CASSQETSGRAITDTQYF.

The chain joins TRBV6-5 to TRBJ2-4; TRBD1 agrees at 7 bases. V dropped 8 bases and J dropped 8; count of bases not matched to a gene: 12. This CDR3 has 14 residues. Germline V gene sequence: CDR1 MNHEY, CDR2 SVGAGI. The CDR3 coding sequence is TGTGCCAGCGGGTACGGGACAGTAGGGGACATTCAGTACTTC. Translating gives CASGYGTVGDIQYF.

The CDR3 nucleotides are TGTGCCAGCAGCCCCATCACGGGGGGGTCTGAAGCTTTCTTT. This sequence encodes CASSPITGGSEAFF. The chain uses TRBV9 and TRBJ1-1, with TRBD1 as a possible D gene (5 bases). V was clipped by 4 bases and J by 6 bases, with 16 bases between them. This CDR3 is 14 amino acids long. CDR1 and CDR2 (germline): SGDLS, YYNGEE. The full variable domain, rest sourced from reference TRBV9 and TRBJ1-1, is DSGVTQTPKHLITATGQRVTLRCSPRSGDLSVYWYQQSLDQGLQFLIQYYNGEERAKGNILERFSAQQFPDLHSELNLSSLELGDSALYFCASSPITGGSEAFFGQGTRLTVV.

In its sample, this clone was seen a few times. The chain joins TRBV28 to TRBJ2-7; weak D call: TRBD2 (7 bases). V lost 5 bases and J lost 2, with 19 bases in between. CDR3 length equals 16 residues. CDR1 and CDR2 from the germline V gene are MDHEN and SYDVKM. CDR3 DNA: TGTGCCAGCAGTAGTTTTGCGGGGGCGACCCCCTACGAGCAGTACTTC. This gives the protein CASSSFAGATPYEQYF. The variable domain in full, completed from reference TRBV28 and TRBJ2-7, reads DVKVTQSSRYLVKRTGEKVFLECVQDMDHENMFWYRQDPGLGLRLIYFSYDVKMKEKGDIPEGYSVSREKKERFSLILESASTNQTSMYLCASSSFAGATPYEQYFGPGTRLTVT.

This clone was counted a few times. This sequence joins TRBV18 and TRBJ2-1, with D perhaps TRBD2 (6 bases). V lost 3 bases, J lost 8 bases, and 23 bases lay in between. This CDR3 region has 17 residues. The germline CDR1 and CDR2 sequences are KGHSH and LQKENI. The CDR3 nucleotides read TGTGCCAGCTCACCTTCATCGGCTAGCGAACAGGCCGATGAGCAGTTCTTC. It codes for CASSPSSASEQADEQFF.

Only a few counts were recorded for this clone. The rearrangement links TRBV18 to TRBJ1-5, with 7 positions matching TRBD1. The CDR3 spans 16 residues. V gave up 4 bases and J gave up 7 bases; unmatched junction bases: 13. CDR1 is KGHSH and CDR2 is LQKENI in the germline V gene. CDR3 loop: CASSRQIRTGEQPQHF. Written as DNA, the CDR3 is TGTGCCAGCTCACGTCAAATCAGGACAGGCGAACAGCCCCAGCATTTT.

V usage is TRBV13 and J usage is TRBJ1-1; D ambiguous. The CDR3 runs 14 residues. V lost 3 bases, J lost 3 bases, and 11 bases lay in between. The germline V gene has CDR1 PRHDT and CDR2 FYEKMQ (reference sequence). The CDR3 loop reads CASSFAGAHTEAFF. DNA of the CDR3: TGTGCCAGCAGCTTCGCAGGCGCCCACACTGAAGCTTTCTTT.

This clone has a handful of counts. V gene TRBV7-9 combines with J gene TRBJ2-1; 9 nucleotides line up with TRBD2. V lost 5 bases to trimming and J lost 2 bases; unmatched junction nucleotides: 13. Germline V gene sequence: CDR1 SEHNR, CDR2 FQNEAQ (reference sequence). CDR3 size: 18 residues. The CDR3 DNA reads as TGTGCCAGCAGCGCGGGGAGGCAGCTAGCGGGGACCTACAATGAGCAGTTCTTC. Protein: CASSAGRQLAGTYNEQFF.

CDR3 nucleotide sequence: TGTGCCACCAGCAGAGATCTGGGGGGTAGCAATTTGCCCCAGCATTTT. Residues: CATSRDLGGSNLPQHF. This chain joins TRBV15 and TRBJ1-5; D perhaps matches TRBD1 (5 bases). The CDR3 has 16 amino acids. Trimming pared 0 bases from V and 9 bases from J, leaving 18 bases between. CDR1 LNHNV and CDR2 YYDKDF come from the germline V gene (reference sequence).

This clone was seen only a few times. The rearrangement uses TRBV2 and TRBJ2-1; 7 bases line up with TRBD1. V lost 7 bases and J lost 2; bases outside the gene matches: 5. The CDR3 runs 14 residues. CDR1 is SNHLY and CDR2 is FYNNEI in the germline V gene. The CDR3 here is CASIRTGAYNEQFF. CDR3 DNA sequence: TGTGCCAGCATACGGACAGGCGCCTACAATGAGCAGTTCTTC.

The J gene is TRBJ2-3, the V gene TRBV5-1; 7 nucleotides agree with TRBD1. This CDR3 has 15 amino acids. Germline CDR1 SGHRS, CDR2 YFSETQ. The trim removed 0 bases at V and 1 base at J, leaving 2 bases unmatched. Here the CDR3 reads CASSLEGARTDTQYF. In DNA form, the CDR3 reads TGCGCCAGCAGCTTGGAGGGGGCCCGCACAGATACGCAGTATTTT.